This TCR beta chain is drawn from a study of T cell repertoires in aging, cancer and after chemotherapy. CDR1 and CDR2 (germline): PRHDT, FYEKMQ (reference sequence). With 5 bases clipped from V and 7 bases from J, the junction kept 5 bases outside the gene matches. This CDR3 contains 13 residues. Study outcomes and limitations: Age-matched healthy donors had significantly more diverse, less clonal blood TCR repertoires than untreated cancer patients.

A mixed TRB-A/B primer pool amplified rearranged TRB by multiplex touch-down PCR. One entry per CDR3 protein results from TCRdb running MiXCR on the multiplex PCR reads. Of around 13,000 distinct CDR3 sequences listed, roughly a quarter were seen once; the top ten hold almost 9.5%. By sample fraction, this clonotype is medium-sized. Its target is not known. The template was genomic DNA from peripheral blood, not RNA. Sequenced material: blood. This chain connects TRBV13 to TRBJ2-7; TRBD1 agrees at 10 bases. The origin of this receptor is a human donor with a blood cancer. CDR3 DNA: TGTGCCAGCAGCCCCGACAGGGGGCTTGAGCAGTACGTC. It is translated as CASSPDRGLEQYV.